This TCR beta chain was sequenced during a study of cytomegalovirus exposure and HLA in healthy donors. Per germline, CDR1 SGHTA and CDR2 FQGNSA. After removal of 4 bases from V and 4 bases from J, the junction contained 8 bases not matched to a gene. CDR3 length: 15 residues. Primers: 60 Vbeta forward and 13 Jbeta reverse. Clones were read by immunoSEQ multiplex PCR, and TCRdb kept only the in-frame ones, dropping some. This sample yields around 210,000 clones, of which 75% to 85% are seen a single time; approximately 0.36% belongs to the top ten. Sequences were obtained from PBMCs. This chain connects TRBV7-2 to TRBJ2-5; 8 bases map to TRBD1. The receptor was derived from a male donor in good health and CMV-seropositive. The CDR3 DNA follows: TGTGCCAGCAGCTCTGGACAGGGTGGGGCAGAGACCCAGTACTTC. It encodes CASSSGQGGAETQYF.